The 2 T cell receptor beta chains below all came from one sample that was sequenced in a study of patients and donors after allogeneic stem cell transplantation. TCRdb ran MiXCR on the RT-PCR reads and lists one entry per CDR3 protein. The data show tens of thousands of distinct CDR3 sequences, with roughly 5.2% seen just once and around 3% held by the top ten. Material: blood, either unsorted or a sorted T cell fraction (not recorded which). The receptors come from a human donor who was either an allogeneic HSCT recipient or a stem cell or donor lymphocyte infusion donor (not recorded which). It is not recorded whose cells these are; they may come from a transplant donor.

This clonotype was detected only a few times. This sequence joins TRBV7-9 and TRBJ1-4, with TRBD1 identical over 7 bases. CDR1 is SEHNR and CDR2 is FQNEAQ in the germline V gene (reference sequence). CDR3 size: 15 residues. With V trimmed by 1 base and J by 3 bases, 2 bases remained unmatched. This chain's CDR3 is CASSLGQGPNEKLFF. CDR3 sequence (DNA): TGTGCCAGCAGCTTAGGACAGGGCCCTAATGAAAAACTGTTTTTT.

The rearrangement joins TRBV11-2 to TRBJ2-5; the match to TRBD1 covers 10 bases. Germline assignment: CDR1 SGHAT and CDR2 FQNNGV. This CDR3 contains 17 residues. J gave up 3 bases and V 1 base, and 8 bases lay outside the gene matches. DNA of the CDR3: TGTGCCAGCAGCTTAGCCCTACGGGGACAGGGGAAAGAGACCCAGTACTTC. This gives the protein CASSLALRGQGKETQYF. Full variable domain (outside the CDR3, taken from reference TRBV11-2 and TRBJ2-5): EAGVAQSPRYKIIEKRQSVAFWCNPISGHATLYWYQQILGQGPKLLIQFQNNGVVDDSQLPKDRFSAERLKGVDSTLKIQPAKLEDSAVYLCASSLALRGQGKETQYFGPGTRLLVL.